This T cell receptor beta chain was observed in a study of technical replicates of blood from a few donors. V shed 1 base and J 1 base; nucleotides not matched to a gene: 7. CDR1 and CDR2 from the germline V gene are MNHGY and SVAAGI. The CDR3 totals 17 residues. Only in-frame clones appear in the TCRdb table, and some are missing; sequencing was by immunoSEQ multiplex PCR. The data hold approximately 85,000 clones, with about 93% observed a single time. The J gene is TRBJ1-1, the V gene TRBV6-9; 9 nucleotides agree with TRBD1. Sequencing was done on a sample of T cells isolated from PBMCs. The receptor's source is a human donor in good health. CDR3 sequence (DNA): TGTGCCAGCAGTTATTATGACAGGGGGGTTCGGAACACTGAAGCTTTCTTT. Its translation is CASSYYDRGVRNTEAFF.